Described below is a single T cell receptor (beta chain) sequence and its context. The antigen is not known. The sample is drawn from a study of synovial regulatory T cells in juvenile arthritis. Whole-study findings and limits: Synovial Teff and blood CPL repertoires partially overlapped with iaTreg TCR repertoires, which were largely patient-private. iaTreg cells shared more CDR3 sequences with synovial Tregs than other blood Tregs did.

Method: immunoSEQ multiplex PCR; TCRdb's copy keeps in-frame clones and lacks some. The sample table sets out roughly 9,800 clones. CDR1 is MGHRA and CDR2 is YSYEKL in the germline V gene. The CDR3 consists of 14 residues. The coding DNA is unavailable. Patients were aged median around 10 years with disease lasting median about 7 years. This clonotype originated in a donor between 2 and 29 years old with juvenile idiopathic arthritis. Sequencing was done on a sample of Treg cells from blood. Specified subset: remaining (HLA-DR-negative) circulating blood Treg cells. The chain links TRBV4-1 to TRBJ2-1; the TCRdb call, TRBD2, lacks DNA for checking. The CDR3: CASSQELAINEQFF.